The rows below give T cell receptor beta chains drawn from one sample of a study of a mutant IDH1 vaccine in newly diagnosed glioma. Their specific antigens are unknown. Some clones are missing from TCRdb's copy, which holds only in-frame ones; the method was immunoSEQ multiplex PCR. The profile shows 20,000 to 30,000 clones, over 80% of them singletons. The sample consisted of PBMCs, taken from a glioma patient whose treatment included an IDH1 peptide vaccine. Receptors originate from a man aged 35 to 55 with glioma. Some clones in this sample may be carry-over from other donors' samples. The CDR3 runs from the conserved cysteine through the conserved F or W. D genes are given only for firm matches. Expanded clones get a size class; other rows say once, few or many, or leave the size out.

d_gene	v_gene	j_gene	len	abundance	CDR3nt	CDR3aa
.	TRBV5-1	TRBJ2-2	13	once	TGCGCCAGCAGCTTGACGTCCACCGGGGAGCTGTTTTTT	CASSLTSTGELFF
.	TRBV7-2	TRBJ1-2	14	.	TGTGCCAGCAGCTTAAGCGATTTGGCGTATGGCTACACCTTC	CASSLSDLAYGYTF
TRBD1	TRBV5-4	TRBJ1-4	15	.	TGTGCCAGCAGCGGACAGGTGGGAACTAATGAAAAACTGTTTTTT	CASSGQVGTNEKLFF
.	TRBV4-1	TRBJ2-3	14	.	TGCGCCAGCAGCCAAGATGGGACTCAAGATACGCAGTATTTT	CASSQDGTQDTQYF
TRBD2	TRBV18	TRBJ2-1	19	.	TGTGCCAGCTCACCACTAAGTGGCTACGGGGGGGAGTCCTACAATGAGCAGTTCTTC	CASSPLSGYGGESYNEQFF
.	TRBV10-3	TRBJ2-5	17	.	TGTGCCATCAGTGATTTCGGTAGGGCAGGGGGGCAAGAGACCCAGTACTTC	CAISDFGRAGGQETQYF
TRBD2	TRBV10-3	TRBJ2-1	16	.	TGTGCCATCAGTGAGTCGTCTAGCGGGGGTTACAATGAGCAGTTCTTC	CAISESSSGGYNEQFF
TRBD1	TRBV30	TRBJ2-4	13	.	TGTGCCTGGAGGATCAGGGGGCTGGACATTCAGTACTTC	CAWRIRGLDIQYF
.	TRBV4-1	TRBJ2-7	13	.	TGCGCCAGCAGGAAAACAGGGTCTTACGAGCAGTACTTC	CASRKTGSYEQYF
.	TRBV5-4	TRBJ2-7	11	.	TGTGCCAGCAGCTTGTACAGGAAGCAGTACTTC	CASSLYRKQYF
.	TRBV6-5	TRBJ2-7	13	.	TGTGCCAGCACAAACCCGGGGGTCGGGGAGCAGTACTTC	CASTNPGVGEQYF
TRBD2	TRBV9	TRBJ2-3	16	.	TGTGCCAGCAGCGTAGATAGCGGGGGGGCAACTTATACGCAGTATTTT	CASSVDSGGATYTQYF
.	TRBV29-1	TRBJ2-5	14	.	TGCAGCGTTGGGGACGGCCCGTACCAAGAGACCCAGTACTTC	CSVGDGPYQETQYF
.	TRBV6-5	TRBJ2-2	13	.	TGTGCCAGCATGGGTTGGAACACCGGGGAGCTGTTTTTT	CASMGWNTGELFF
.	TRBV6-1	TRBJ2-1	16	.	TGTGCCAGCAGTGAGCTACCGGGGGGCAGCTACAATGAGCAGTTCTTC	CASSELPGGSYNEQFF
.	TRBV2	TRBJ1-4	14	.	TGTGCCAGCAGCCACAGGGAAACTAATGAAAAACTGTTTTTT	CASSHRETNEKLFF
.	TRBV18	TRBJ1-1	14	.	TGTGCCAGCTCTCCTAGGGGGGGGAACACTGAAGCTTTCTTT	CASSPRGGNTEAFF
.	TRBV19	TRBJ2-3	12	.	TGTGCCAGTAGTATTGTCGGGGGTACGCAGTATTTT	CASSIVGGTQYF
TRBD1	TRBV29-1	TRBJ2-3	17	.	TGCAGCGTCGTCGTAAGGCTTGGGACAGTAGACACAGATACGCAGTATTTT	CSVVVRLGTVDTDTQYF
TRBD1	TRBV2	TRBJ1-5	17	.	TGTGCCAGCAGTATGGACAGGGCCGCCAATAGCAATCAGCCCCAGCATTTT	CASSMDRAANSNQPQHF
.	TRBV11-1	TRBJ1-6	13	.	TGTGCCAGCAGCTTAGAGGCTAATTCACCCCTCCACTTT	CASSLEANSPLHF
TRBD1	TRBV6-4	TRBJ2-6	14	once	TGTGCCAGCAGCGGGACAGCTGGGGCCAACGTCCTGACTTTC	CASSGTAGANVLTF
TRBD1	TRBV28	TRBJ1-6	16	once	TGTGCCAGCAGTGCGCTAACAGGGGTCGATAATTCACCCCTCCACTTT	CASSALTGVDNSPLHF
.	TRBV18	TRBJ1-1	16	.	TGTGCCAGCTCACCTTACACGACGGATTTGAGTACTGAAGCTTTCTTT	CASSPYTTDLSTEAFF
TRBD2	TRBV11-3	TRBJ2-1	17	.	TGTGCCAGCAGCCTACCCGGGACTAGCGGGGCCCGTGATGAGCAGTTCTTC	CASSLPGTSGARDEQFF
TRBD1	TRBV9	TRBJ1-1	16	once	TGTGCCAGCAGTACCCCTTGGAAGGGGGCCGGAACTGAAGCTTTCTTT	CASSTPWKGAGTEAFF
.	TRBV13	TRBJ1-1	13	few	TGTGCCAGCAGCTTAGGCCGGGCCACTGAAGCTTTCTTT	CASSLGRATEAFF
.	TRBV5-1	TRBJ2-3	15	.	TGCGCCAGCAGCTCGGACACAGATTTTGCAGATACGCAGTATTTT	CASSSDTDFADTQYF
TRBD2	TRBV27	TRBJ2-1	14	.	TGTGCCAGCAGTTTTTCTAGCGGGGGGAATGAGCAGTTCTTC	CASSFSSGGNEQFF
TRBD1	TRBV7-2	TRBJ1-1	15	.	TGTGCCAGCAGCTTAGCGGCCAGGGGGCACACTGAAGCTTTCTTT	CASSLAARGHTEAFF
TRBD2	TRBV5-1	TRBJ2-2	17	.	TGCGCCAGCAGCGAACAACCGGGACTAGCGTCTCCCGGGGAGCTGTTTTTT	CASSEQPGLASPGELFF
TRBD1	TRBV18	TRBJ2-5	15	few	TGTGCCAGCTCACCACCCGGGACAGCTCAAGAGACCCAGTACTTC	CASSPPGTAQETQYF
TRBD1	TRBV5-4	TRBJ2-3	17	.	TGTGCCAGCAGCATGATGGGACGGTCAGGGGGCGCAGATACGCAGTATTTT	CASSMMGRSGGADTQYF
.	TRBV18	TRBJ1-5	13	.	TGTGCCAGCTCACCAGGTCCTGACCAACCCCAGCATTTT	CASSPGPDQPQHF
.	TRBV28	TRBJ1-1	15	.	TGTGCCAGCAGTTCGTTGGGGGGGGACGGGACTGAAGCTTTCTTT	CASSSLGGDGTEAFF
TRBD1	TRBV25-1	TRBJ1-3	16	.	TGTGCCAGCAGTGATTCGGGACAGGGTGCTGGAAACACCATATATTTT	CASSDSGQGAGNTIYF
TRBD1	TRBV2	TRBJ2-3	15	few	TGTGCCAGCAGTGGGGGACAGTTAATCACAGATACGCAGTATTTT	CASSGGQLITDTQYF
TRBD2	TRBV2	TRBJ2-2	15	.	TGTGCCAGCAGGGAGACTAGCGGGGTCACCGGGGAGCTGTTTTTT	CASRETSGVTGELFF